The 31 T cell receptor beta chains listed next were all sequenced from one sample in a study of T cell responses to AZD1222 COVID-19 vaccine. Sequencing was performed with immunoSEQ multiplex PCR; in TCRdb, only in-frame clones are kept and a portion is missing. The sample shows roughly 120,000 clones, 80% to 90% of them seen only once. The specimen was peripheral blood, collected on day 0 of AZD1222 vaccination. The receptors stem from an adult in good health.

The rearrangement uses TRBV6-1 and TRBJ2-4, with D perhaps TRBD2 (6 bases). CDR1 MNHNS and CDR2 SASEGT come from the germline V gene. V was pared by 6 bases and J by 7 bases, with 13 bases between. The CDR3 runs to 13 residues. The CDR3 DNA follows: TGTGCCAGCAGCCCGGGACTGTGGAACATTCAGTACTTC. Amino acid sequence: CASSPGLWNIQYF.

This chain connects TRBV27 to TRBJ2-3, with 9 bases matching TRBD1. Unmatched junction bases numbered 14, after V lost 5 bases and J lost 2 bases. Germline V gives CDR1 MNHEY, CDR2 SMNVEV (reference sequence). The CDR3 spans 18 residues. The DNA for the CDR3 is TGTGCCAGCAGTCCAGGGACAGGGCGCCCGTCACACACAGATACGCAGTATTTT. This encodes CASSPGTGRPSHTDTQYF.

CDR3 region: CASSLGLARKETQYF. The CDR3 DNA reads as TGCGCCAGCAGCCTAGGACTAGCGAGAAAAGAGACCCAGTACTTC. The V and J genes are TRBV5-1 and TRBJ2-5; 9 bases are a match to TRBD2. This CDR3 comprises 15 residues. Trimming at V came to 4 bases and at J to 3 bases, leaving 7 bases not matched to a gene. Germline CDR1 SGHRS, CDR2 YFSETQ.

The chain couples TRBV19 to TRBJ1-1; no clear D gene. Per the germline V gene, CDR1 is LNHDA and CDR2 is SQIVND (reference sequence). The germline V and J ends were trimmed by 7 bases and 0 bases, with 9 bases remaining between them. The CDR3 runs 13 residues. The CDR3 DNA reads TGTGCCAGTACCTCGGAACTGAACACTGAAGCTTTCTTT. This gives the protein CASTSELNTEAFF. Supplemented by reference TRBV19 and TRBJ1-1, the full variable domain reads DGGITQSPKYLFRKEGQNVTLSCEQNLNHDAMYWYRQDPGQGLRLIYYSQIVNDFQKGDIAEGYSVSREKKESFPLTVTSAQKNPTAFYLCASTSELNTEAFFGQGTRLTVV.

The CDR3 region has the DNA TGTGCCAGCAGCCTGACAGACGCTAGCAATCAGCCCCAGCATTTT. Translation gives CASSLTDASNQPQHF. The J gene is TRBJ1-5, the V gene TRBV11-2; D may be TRBD1 (5 bases). Germline V gene sequence: CDR1 SGHAT, CDR2 FQNNGV. This CDR3 region has 15 residues. The V end lost 5 bases, the J end lost 0 bases, and 11 bases lay between the germline ends.

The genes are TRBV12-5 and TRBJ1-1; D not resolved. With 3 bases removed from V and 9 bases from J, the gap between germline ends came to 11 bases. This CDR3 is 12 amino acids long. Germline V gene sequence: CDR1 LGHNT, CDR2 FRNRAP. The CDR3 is CASGLFTVQAFF. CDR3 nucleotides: TGTGCTAGTGGTTTATTTACGGTACAAGCTTTCTTT.

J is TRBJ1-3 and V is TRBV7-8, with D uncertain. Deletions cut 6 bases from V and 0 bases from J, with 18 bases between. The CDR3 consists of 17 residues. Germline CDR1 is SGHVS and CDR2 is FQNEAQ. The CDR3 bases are TGTGCCAGCAGGCCAACCCGGGCTGGATCCTCTGGAAACACCATATATTTT. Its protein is CASRPTRAGSSGNTIYF. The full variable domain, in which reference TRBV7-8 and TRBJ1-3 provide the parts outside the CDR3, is GAGVSQSPRYKVAKRGQDVALRCDPISGHVSLFWYQQALGQGPEFLTYFQNEAQLDKSGLPSDRFFAERPEGSVSTLKIQRTQQEDSAVYLCASRPTRAGSSGNTIYFGEGSWLTVV.

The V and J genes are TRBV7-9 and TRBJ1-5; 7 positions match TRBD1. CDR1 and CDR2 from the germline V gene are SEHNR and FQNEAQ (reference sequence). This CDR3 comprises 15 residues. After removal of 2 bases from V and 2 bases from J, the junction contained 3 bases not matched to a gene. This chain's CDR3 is CASSLQGVGNQPQHF. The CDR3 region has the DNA TGTGCCAGCAGCTTACAGGGGGTGGGCAATCAGCCCCAGCATTTT.

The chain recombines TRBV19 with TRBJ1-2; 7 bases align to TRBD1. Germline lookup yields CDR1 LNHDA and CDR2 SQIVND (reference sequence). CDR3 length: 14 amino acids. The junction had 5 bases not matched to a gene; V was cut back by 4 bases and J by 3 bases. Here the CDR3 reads CASSKQGKDYGYTF. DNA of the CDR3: TGTGCCAGTAGTAAACAGGGGAAAGACTATGGCTACACCTTC.

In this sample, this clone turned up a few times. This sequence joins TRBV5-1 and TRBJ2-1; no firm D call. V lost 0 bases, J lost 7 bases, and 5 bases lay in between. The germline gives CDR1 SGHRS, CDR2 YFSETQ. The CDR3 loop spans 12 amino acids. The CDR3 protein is CASSLEVNEQFF. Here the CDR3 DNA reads TGCGCCAGCAGCTTGGAGGTAAATGAGCAGTTCTTC. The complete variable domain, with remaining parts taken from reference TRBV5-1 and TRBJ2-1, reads KAGVTQTPRYLIKTRGQQVTLSCSPISGHRSVSWYQQTPGQGLQFLFEYFSETQRNKGNFPGRFSGRQFSNSRSEMNVSTLELGDSALYLCASSLEVNEQFFGPGTRLTVL.

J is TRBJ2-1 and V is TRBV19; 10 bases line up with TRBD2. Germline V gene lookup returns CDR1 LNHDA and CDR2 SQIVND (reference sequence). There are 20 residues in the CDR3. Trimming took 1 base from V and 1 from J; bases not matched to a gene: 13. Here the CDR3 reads CASSIGPAGGRDRSYNEQFF. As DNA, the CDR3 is TGTGCCAGTAGTATAGGACCAGCGGGAGGGCGGGATAGGTCCTACAATGAGCAGTTCTTC.

CDR3 nucleotide sequence: TGTGCCAGTAGTAGGGGACAGGCCAATTCACCCCTCCACTTT. Amino acid sequence: CASSRGQANSPLHF. This chain links TRBV19 with TRBJ1-6; 8 nucleotides line up with TRBD1. CDR3 length equals 14 residues. J lost 7 bases, V lost 4 bases, and 3 bases had no gene match. Germline lookup yields CDR1 LNHDA and CDR2 SQIVND (reference sequence).

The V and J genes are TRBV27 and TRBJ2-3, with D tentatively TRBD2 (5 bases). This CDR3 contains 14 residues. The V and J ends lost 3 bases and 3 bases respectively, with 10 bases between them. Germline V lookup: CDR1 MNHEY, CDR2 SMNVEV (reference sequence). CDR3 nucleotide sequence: TGTGCCAGCAGTTTTAGCGCTCCTACAGATACGCAGTATTTT. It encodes CASSFSAPTDTQYF.

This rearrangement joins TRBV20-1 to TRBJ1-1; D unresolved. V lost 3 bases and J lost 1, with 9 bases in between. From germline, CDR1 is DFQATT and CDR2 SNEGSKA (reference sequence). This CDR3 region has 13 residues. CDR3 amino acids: CSASSTANTEAFF. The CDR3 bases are TGCAGTGCTAGTAGCACAGCGAACACTGAAGCTTTCTTT.

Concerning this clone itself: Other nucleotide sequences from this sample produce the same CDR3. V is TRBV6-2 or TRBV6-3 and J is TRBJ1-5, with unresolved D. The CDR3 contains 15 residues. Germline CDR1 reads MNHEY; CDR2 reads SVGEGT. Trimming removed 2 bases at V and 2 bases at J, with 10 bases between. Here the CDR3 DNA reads TGTGCCAGCAGTTACGCACCCCCCGGCAATCAGCCCCAGCATTTT. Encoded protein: CASSYAPPGNQPQHF.

CDR3 loop: CASSSPGTGVEAFF. CDR3 in DNA: TGTGCCAGCAGTTCCCCCGGGACAGGGGTTGAAGCTTTCTTT. The J gene is TRBJ1-1, the V gene TRBV27, with TRBD1 matching 10 bases. J lost 7 bases, V lost 4 bases, and 6 bases had no gene match. Germline V gives CDR1 MNHEY, CDR2 SMNVEV (reference sequence). This CDR3 is 14 amino acids long.

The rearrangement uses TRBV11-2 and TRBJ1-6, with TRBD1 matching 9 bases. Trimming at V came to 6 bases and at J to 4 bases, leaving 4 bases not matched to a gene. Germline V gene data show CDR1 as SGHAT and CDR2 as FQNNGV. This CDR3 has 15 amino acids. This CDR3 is CASRNRGRYNSPLHF. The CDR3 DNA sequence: TGTGCCAGCAGGAACAGGGGGCGATATAATTCACCCCTCCACTTT.

The chain's CDR3 is CASSVARTYGDYTF. The CDR3 DNA sequence: TGTGCCAGCAGCGTAGCGCGGACTTATGGTGACTACACCTTC. The chain uses TRBV9 and TRBJ1-2; no reliable D call. Germline CDR1 SGDLS, CDR2 YYNGEE. This CDR3 region has 14 residues. Trimming removed 0 bases at V and 10 bases at J, with 16 bases between.

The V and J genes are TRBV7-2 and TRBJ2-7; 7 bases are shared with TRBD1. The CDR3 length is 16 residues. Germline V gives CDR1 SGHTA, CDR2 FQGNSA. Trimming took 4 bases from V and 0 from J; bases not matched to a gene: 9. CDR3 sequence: CASSYQGVKTSYEQYF. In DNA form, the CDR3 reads TGTGCCAGCAGCTACCAGGGGGTTAAAACCTCCTACGAGCAGTACTTC.

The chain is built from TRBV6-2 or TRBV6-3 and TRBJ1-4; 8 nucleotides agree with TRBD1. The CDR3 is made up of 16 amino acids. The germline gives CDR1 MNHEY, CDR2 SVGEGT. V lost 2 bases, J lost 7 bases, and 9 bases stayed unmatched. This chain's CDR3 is CASSYLGQGASEKLFF. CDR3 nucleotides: TGTGCCAGCAGTTACCTCGGGCAGGGGGCCTCTGAAAAACTGTTTTTT.

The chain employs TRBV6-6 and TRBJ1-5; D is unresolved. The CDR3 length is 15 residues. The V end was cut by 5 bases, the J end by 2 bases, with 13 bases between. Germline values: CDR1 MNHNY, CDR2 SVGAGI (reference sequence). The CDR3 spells CASSDEGAGNQPQHF. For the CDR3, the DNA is TGTGCCAGCAGTGATGAGGGTGCTGGCAATCAGCCCCAGCATTTT.

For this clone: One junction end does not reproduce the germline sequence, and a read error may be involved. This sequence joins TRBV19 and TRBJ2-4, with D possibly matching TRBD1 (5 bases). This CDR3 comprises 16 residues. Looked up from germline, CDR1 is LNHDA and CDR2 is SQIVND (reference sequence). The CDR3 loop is CASSLDRPLAKNIQYF. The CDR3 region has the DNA TGTGCCAGTAGTTTAGACAGACCCTTAGCCAAAAACATTCAGTACTTC.

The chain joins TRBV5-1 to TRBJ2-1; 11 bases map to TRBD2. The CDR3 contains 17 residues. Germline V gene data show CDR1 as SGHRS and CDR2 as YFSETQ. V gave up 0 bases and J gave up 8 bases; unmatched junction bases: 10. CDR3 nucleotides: TGCGCCAGCAGCTTGGATGTTCTAGCGGGAGGCATTTATGAGCAGTTCTTC. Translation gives CASSLDVLAGGIYEQFF.

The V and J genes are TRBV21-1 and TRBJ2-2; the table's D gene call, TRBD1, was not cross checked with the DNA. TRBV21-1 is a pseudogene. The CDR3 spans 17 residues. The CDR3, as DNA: TGTGCCAGCATCTTGGGGACAGGGCCGCATAACACCGGGGAGCTGTTTTTT. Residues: CASILGTGPHNTGELFF.

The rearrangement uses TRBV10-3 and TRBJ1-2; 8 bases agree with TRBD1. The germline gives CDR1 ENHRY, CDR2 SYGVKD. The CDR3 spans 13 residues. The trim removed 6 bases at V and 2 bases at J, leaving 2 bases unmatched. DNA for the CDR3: TGTGCCATCAGCAGGGACAGGAACTATGGCTACACCTTC. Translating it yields CAISRDRNYGYTF.

The CDR3 DNA is TGTGCCAGCAGTAAAACTGGGGCATTTCGGCGGGGGTCATCCACCGGGGAGCTGTTTTTT. This translates into CASSKTGAFRRGSSTGELFF. J is TRBJ2-2 and V is TRBV27; TRBD2 matches at 7 bases. The V segment lost 5 bases and the J segment 4 bases; nucleotides outside the gene matches: 22. The CDR3 is 20 residues long. Germline values: CDR1 MNHEY, CDR2 SMNVEV (reference sequence).

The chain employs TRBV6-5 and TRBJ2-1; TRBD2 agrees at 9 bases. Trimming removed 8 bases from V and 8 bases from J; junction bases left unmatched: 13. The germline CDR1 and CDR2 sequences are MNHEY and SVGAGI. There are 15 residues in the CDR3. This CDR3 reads CASGLAGWGFDEQFF. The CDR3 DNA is TGTGCCAGCGGGCTAGCGGGGTGGGGATTCGATGAGCAGTTCTTC.

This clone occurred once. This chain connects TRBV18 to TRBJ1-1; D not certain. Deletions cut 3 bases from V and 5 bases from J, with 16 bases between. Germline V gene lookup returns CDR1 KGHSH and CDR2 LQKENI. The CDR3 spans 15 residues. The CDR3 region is CASSPPTGVVTEAFF. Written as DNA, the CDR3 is TGTGCCAGCTCACCCCCGACGGGAGTAGTAACTGAAGCTTTCTTT. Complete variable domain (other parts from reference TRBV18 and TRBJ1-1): NAGVMQNPRHLVRRRGQEARLRCSPMKGHSHVYWYRQLPEEGLKFMVYLQKENIIDESGMPKERFSAEFPKEGPSILRIQQVVRGDSAAYFCASSPPTGVVTEAFFGQGTRLTVV.

The CDR3 nucleotides are TGTGCCAGCAGCATCGGGGGCCACACGGAACCCCTCCACTTT. This encodes CASSIGGHTEPLHF. This rearrangement joins TRBV9 to TRBJ1-6; perhaps TRBD1 as D (6 bases). The CDR3 loop spans 14 amino acids. V was cut by 4 bases and J by 12 bases, with 17 bases left in between. The germline V gene encodes CDR1 SGDLS and CDR2 YYNGEE.

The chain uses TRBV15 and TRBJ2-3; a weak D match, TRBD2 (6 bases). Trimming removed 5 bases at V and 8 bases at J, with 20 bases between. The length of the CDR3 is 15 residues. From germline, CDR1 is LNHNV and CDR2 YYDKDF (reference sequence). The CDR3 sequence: CATSPRTRLEGTQYF. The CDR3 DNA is TGTGCCACCAGCCCCCGTACACGACTAGAAGGTACGCAGTATTTT.

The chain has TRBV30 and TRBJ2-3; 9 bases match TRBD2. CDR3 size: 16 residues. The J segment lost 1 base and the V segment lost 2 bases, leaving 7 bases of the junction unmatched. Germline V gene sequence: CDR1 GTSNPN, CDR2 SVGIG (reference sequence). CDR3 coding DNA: TGTGCCTGGAGTCTAAAAGGACTAGCGCGCACAGATACGCAGTATTTT. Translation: CAWSLKGLARTDTQYF.